This TCR beta chain was documented in a study of spatial heterogeneity in lung cancer. The time point was: sample taken at primary tumor resection. Unsorted whole RNA from tumor, nontumor lung or frozen PBMC underwent sequencing. General study results and limits: Mutation tallies in tumors tracked expanded intratumoral alpha and beta TCR counts.

Germline trimming cut 5 bases from V and 6 bases from J; bases unmatched to any gene: 4. The germline CDR1 and CDR2 sequences are DFQATT and SNEGSKA (reference sequence). There are 13 residues in the CDR3. About this clonotype: Its antigen is not known.

A single record per CDR3 protein comes from TCRdb applying MiXCR to the 5' RACE reads. Of about 11,000 distinct CDR3 sequences in the sample, around an eighth were seen once. The V and J genes are TRBV20-1 and TRBJ2-2; 9 bases agree with TRBD1. This sequence was found in a female donor with early-stage non-small cell lung cancer. The sequenced sample was lung tumor tissue, obtained at surgery. The CDR3 DNA sequence: TGCAGTGCTCCGAGACAGGGGGCCGGGGAGCTGTTTTTT. Its protein is CSAPRQGAGELFF.